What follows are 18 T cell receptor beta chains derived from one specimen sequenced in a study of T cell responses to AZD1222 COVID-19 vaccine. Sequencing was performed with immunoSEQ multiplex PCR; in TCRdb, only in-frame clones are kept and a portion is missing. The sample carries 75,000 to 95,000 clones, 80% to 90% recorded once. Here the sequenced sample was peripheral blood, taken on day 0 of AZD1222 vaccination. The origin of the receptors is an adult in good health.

In DNA, the CDR3 is TGTGCCATCAGTGACAGGCTAACTAATGAAAAACTGTTTTTT. It codes for CAISDRLTNEKLFF. The chain combines TRBV10-3 with TRBJ1-4, with unresolved D. In germline, CDR1 is ENHRY, CDR2 SYGVKD. V was cut by 3 bases and J by 1 base, with 6 bases left in between. The CDR3 runs 14 residues.

In DNA form, the CDR3 reads TGTGCCAGCATTAGCGGCAACTATGGCTACACCTTC. It specifies CASISGNYGYTF. The chain links TRBV6-5 to TRBJ1-2, with D hard to call. CDR3 length: 12 residues. With 7 bases removed from V and 2 bases from J, the gap between germline ends came to 8 bases. Per germline, CDR1 MNHEY and CDR2 SVGAGI.

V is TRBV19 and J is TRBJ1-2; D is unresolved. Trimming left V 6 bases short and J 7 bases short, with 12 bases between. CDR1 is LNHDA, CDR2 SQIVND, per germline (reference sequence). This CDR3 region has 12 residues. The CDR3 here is CASRGTRGGYTF. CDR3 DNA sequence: TGTGCCAGTAGGGGTACGCGGGGTGGCTACACCTTC.

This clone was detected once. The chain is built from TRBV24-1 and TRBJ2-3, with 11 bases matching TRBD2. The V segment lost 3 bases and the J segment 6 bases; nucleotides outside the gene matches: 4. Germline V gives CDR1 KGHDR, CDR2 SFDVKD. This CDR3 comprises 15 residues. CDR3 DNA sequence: TGTGCCACCAGTGATGGGACTAGCGGATATGATACGCAGTATTTT. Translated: CATSDGTSGYDTQYF.

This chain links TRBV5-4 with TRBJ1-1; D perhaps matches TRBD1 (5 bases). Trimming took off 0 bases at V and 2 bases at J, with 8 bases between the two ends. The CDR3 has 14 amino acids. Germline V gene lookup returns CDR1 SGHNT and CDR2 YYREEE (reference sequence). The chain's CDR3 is CASSLVRGNTEAFF. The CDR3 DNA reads TGTGCCAGCAGCTTGGTAAGGGGAAACACTGAAGCTTTCTTT.

The CDR3, as DNA: TGTGCCAGCAGTCTCACCGGGCCCAATAATTCACCCCTCCACTTT. Translated, it gives CASSLTGPNNSPLHF. The chain couples TRBV6-1 to TRBJ1-6; D gene ambiguous. V was cut by 5 bases and J by 5 bases, with 13 bases left in between. The CDR3 sequence is 15 residues long. Germline CDR1 is MNHNS and CDR2 is SASEGT.

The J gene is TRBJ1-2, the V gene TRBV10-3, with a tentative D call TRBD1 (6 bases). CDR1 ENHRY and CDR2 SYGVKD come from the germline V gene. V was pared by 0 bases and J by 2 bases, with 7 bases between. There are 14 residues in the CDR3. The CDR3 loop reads CAISESGGNYGYTF. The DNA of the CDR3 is TGTGCCATCAGTGAGTCGGGGGGCAACTATGGCTACACCTTC.

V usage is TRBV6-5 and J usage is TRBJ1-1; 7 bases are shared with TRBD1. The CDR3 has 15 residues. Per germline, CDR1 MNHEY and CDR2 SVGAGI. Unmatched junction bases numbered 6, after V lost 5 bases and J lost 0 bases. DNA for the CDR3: TGTGCCAGCAGTCCGGGACAGAGTTTGAACACTGAAGCTTTCTTT. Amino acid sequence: CASSPGQSLNTEAFF.

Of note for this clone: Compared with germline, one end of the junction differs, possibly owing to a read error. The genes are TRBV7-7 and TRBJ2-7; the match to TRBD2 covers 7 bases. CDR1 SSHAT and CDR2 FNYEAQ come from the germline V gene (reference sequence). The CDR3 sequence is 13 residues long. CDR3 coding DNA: TGTGCTAGCAGCCGGGACTACCCCTCCGAGCAGTACTTC. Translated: CASSRDYPSEQYF.

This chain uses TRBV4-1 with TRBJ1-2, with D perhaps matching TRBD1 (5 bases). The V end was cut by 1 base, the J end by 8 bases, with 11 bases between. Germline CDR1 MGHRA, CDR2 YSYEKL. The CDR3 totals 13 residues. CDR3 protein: CASSQGGAWGYTF. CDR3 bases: TGCGCCAGCAGCCAAGGAGGGGCGTGGGGCTACACCTTC.

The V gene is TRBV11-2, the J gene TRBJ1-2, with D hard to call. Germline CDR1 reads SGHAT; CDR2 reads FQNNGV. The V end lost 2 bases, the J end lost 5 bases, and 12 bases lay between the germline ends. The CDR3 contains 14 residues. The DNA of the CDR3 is TGTGCCAGCAGCTTAATCAGACGGCCATATGGCTACACCTTC. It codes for CASSLIRRPYGYTF.

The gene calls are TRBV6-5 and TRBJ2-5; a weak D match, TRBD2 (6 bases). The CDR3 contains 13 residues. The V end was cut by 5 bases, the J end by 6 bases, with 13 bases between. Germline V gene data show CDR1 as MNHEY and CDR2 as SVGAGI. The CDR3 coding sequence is TGTGCCAGCAGTCGACCGGGAGAGAAGACCCAGTACTTC. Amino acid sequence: CASSRPGEKTQYF.

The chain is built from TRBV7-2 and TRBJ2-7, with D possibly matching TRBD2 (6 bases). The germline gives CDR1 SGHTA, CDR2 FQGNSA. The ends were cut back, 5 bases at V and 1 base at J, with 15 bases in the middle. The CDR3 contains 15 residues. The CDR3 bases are TGTGCCAGCAGCCGGTATGGAGGGACTTCCTACGAGCAGTACTTC. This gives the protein CASSRYGGTSYEQYF.

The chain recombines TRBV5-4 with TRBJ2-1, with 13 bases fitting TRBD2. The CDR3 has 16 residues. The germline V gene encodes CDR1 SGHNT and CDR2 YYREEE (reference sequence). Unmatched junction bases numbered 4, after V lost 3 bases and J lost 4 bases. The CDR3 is CASSYTLAGGYNEQFF. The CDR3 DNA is TGTGCCAGCAGCTATACACTAGCGGGGGGGTACAATGAGCAGTTCTTC.

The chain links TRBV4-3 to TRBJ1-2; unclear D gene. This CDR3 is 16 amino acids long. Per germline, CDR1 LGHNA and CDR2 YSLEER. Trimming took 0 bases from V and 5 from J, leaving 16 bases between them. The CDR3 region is CASSQEWQEVEYGYTF. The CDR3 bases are TGCGCCAGCAGCCAAGAGTGGCAGGAGGTGGAATATGGCTACACCTTC.

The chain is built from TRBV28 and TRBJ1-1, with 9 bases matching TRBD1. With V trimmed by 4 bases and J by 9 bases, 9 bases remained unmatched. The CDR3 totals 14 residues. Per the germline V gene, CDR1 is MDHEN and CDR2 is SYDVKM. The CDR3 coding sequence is TGTGCCAGCAGTTCACCGGGACAGGGAGGGCAAGCTTTCTTT. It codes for CASSSPGQGGQAFF.

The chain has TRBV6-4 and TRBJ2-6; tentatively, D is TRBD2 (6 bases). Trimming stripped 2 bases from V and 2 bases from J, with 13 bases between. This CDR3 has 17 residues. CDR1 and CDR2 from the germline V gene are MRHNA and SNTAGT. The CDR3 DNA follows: TGTGCCAGCAGTGACCAACCTCGACTAGCTGGGGCCAACGTCCTGACTTTC. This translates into CASSDQPRLAGANVLTF.

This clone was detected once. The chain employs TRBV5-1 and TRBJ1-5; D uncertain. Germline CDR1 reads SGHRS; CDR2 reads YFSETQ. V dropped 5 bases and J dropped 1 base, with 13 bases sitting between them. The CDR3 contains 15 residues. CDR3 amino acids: CASSSDPTSNQPQHF. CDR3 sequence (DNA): TGCGCCAGCAGTTCGGATCCCACGAGCAATCAGCCCCAGCATTTT.